This T cell receptor (beta chain) was identified during a study of memory CD4+ T cells and cytomegalovirus serostatus. Study-wide findings and caveats: Each of approximately 73 CMV-associated TCRbeta sequences occurred in one to five individuals.

Single viable CD3+CD4+CD8-CD45RO+ cells were sorted as the memory CD4+ T cells. This CDR3 region has 13 residues. Germline CDR1 reads GTSNPN; CDR2 reads SVGIG (reference sequence). V was clipped by 1 base and J by 3 bases, with 7 bases between them. In the case of this clone: The antigen is unknown.

Profiling relied on immunoSEQ multiplex PCR, and the TCRdb table lists in-frame clones only, not all of them. This table holds tens of thousands of clones, around 80% found once. The J gene is TRBJ1-5, the V gene TRBV30, with a possible D match to TRBD1 (5 bases). Material for sequencing was memory CD4+ T cells from blood. This TCR came from an adult in good health and CMV-seronegative. The CDR3, as DNA: TGTGCCTGGAGTGGGGGGTCCAATCAGCCCCAGCATTTT. Its translation: CAWSGGSNQPQHF.